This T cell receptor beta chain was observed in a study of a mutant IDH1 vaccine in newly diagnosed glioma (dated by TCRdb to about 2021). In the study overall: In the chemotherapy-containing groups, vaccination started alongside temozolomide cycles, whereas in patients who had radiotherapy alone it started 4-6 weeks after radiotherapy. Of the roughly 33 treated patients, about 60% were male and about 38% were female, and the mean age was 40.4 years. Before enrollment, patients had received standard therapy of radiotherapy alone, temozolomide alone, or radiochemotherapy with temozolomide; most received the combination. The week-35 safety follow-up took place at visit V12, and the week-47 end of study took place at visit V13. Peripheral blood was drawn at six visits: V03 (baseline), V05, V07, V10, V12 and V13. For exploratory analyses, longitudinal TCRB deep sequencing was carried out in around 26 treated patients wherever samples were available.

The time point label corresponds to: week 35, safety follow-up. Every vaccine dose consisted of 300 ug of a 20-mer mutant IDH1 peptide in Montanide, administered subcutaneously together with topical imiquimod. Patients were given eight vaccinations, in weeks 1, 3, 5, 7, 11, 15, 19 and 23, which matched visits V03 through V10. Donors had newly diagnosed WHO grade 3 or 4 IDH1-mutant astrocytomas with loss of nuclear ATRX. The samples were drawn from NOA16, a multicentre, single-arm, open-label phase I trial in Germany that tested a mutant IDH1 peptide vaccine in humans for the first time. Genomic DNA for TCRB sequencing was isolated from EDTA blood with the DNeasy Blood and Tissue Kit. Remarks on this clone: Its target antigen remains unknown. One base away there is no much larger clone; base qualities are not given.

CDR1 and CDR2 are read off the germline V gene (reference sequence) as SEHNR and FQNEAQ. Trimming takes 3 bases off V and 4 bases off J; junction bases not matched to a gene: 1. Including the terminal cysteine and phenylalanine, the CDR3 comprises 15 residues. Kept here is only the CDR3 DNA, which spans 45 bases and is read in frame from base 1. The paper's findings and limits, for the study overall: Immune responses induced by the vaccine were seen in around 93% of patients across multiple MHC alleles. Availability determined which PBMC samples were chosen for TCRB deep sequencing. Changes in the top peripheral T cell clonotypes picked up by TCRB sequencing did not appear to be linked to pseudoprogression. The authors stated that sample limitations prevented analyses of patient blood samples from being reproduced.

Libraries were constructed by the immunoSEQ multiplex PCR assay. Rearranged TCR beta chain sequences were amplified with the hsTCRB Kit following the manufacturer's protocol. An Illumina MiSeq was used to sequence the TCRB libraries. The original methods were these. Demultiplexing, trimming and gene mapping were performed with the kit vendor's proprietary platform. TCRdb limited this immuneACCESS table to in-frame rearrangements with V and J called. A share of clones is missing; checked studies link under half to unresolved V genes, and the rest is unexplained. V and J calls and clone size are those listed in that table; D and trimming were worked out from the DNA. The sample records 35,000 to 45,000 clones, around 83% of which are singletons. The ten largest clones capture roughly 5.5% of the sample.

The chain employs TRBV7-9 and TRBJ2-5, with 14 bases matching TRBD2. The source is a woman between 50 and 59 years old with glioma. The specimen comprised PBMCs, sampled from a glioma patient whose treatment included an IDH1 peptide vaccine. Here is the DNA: TGTGCCAGCAGCTTGACTAGCGGGGGGGCAGAGACCCAGTACTTC. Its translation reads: CASSLTSGGAETQYF.